This is a list of T cell receptor beta chains from one sample in a study of vaccination effects on CD4 cells after COVID-19. Method: immunoSEQ multiplex PCR; TCRdb's copy keeps in-frame clones and lacks some. The profile shows 20,000 to 25,000 clones, about 72% of them singletons. These receptors' antigens are unknown. The sample was CD4+ T cells from PBMCs cultured with HCoV-229E spike peptides, taken after COVID-19 vaccination. The receptors originated from a human donor who received a COVID-19 vaccine. Each CDR3 is given with its conserved first and last residue. Fields, in order: V gene, clone size, CDR3 length, J gene, D gene, CDR3 DNA, CDR3 protein. D genes are given only for firm matches. Expanded clones get a size class; other rows say once, few or many, or leave the size out.

TRBV11-1	few	15	TRBJ1-6	NA	TGTGCCAGCAGCTTAGGGAACTCCTATAATTCACCCCTCCACTTT	CASSLGNSYNSPLHF
TRBV6-5	once	14	TRBJ1-2	NA	TGTGCCAGCGGCCTCGACAGGTCCCCCTATGGCTACACCTTC	CASGLDRSPYGYTF
TRBV6-6	NA	13	TRBJ2-7	TRBD2	TGTGCCAGCCGTGGGGGGGGGTCCTACGAGCAGTACTTC	CASRGGGSYEQYF
TRBV7-2	NA	11	TRBJ2-5	NA	TGTGCCAGCAGCTTAACAGAGACCCAGTACTTC	CASSLTETQYF
TRBV6-6	NA	14	TRBJ2-7	TRBD1	TGTGCCAGCATAGACAGGGGTTCTTCGTACGAGCAGTACTTC	CASIDRGSSYEQYF
TRBV7-8	NA	16	TRBJ2-2	TRBD1	TGTGCCAGCAGCCAGTGGGACAGCCCGAACACCGGGGAGCTGTTTTTT	CASSQWDSPNTGELFF
TRBV25-1	NA	14	TRBJ1-1	TRBD1	TGTGCCAGCAGCGGACAGGGAAGGTTGACTGAAGCTTTCTTT	CASSGQGRLTEAFF
TRBV15	NA	16	TRBJ1-6	NA	TGTGCCACCAGCAGAGAGATGCACACCGTGTATTCACCCCTCCACTTT	CATSREMHTVYSPLHF
TRBV24-1	NA	17	TRBJ2-3	NA	TGTGCCACCAGGGGGGGACCGACAGGGTCTAGCACAGATACGCAGTATTTT	CATRGGPTGSSTDTQYF
TRBV18	NA	14	TRBJ1-2	TRBD1	TGTGCCAGCTCACCAGGGACAGGGGGCAGAGGCTACACCTTC	CASSPGTGGRGYTF
TRBV19	NA	16	TRBJ1-2	NA	TGTGCCAGTATCCCAATATCGGCCGAATCTAACTATGGCTACACCTTC	CASIPISAESNYGYTF
TRBV10-2	NA	14	TRBJ2-2	TRBD1	TGCGCCAGCAGGGGGACAGCGAACACCGGGGAGCTGTTTTTT	CASRGTANTGELFF
TRBV7-8	few	13	TRBJ1-2	NA	TGTGCCAGCAGCTTAGTTCGGGGAGAAGGCTACACCTTC	CASSLVRGEGYTF
TRBV4-1	NA	16	TRBJ2-3	NA	TGCGCCAGCAGCCAGGGCCTTCTAGCGTACACAGATACGCAGTATTTT	CASSQGLLAYTDTQYF
TRBV7-9	NA	16	TRBJ1-2	TRBD1	TGTGCCAGCAGCTTAACCGGGACAGAAGATATCTATGGCTACACCTTC	CASSLTGTEDIYGYTF
TRBV5-4	NA	15	TRBJ2-1	TRBD1	TGTGCCAGCAGCCTCCCGGGACAGGGGGCCAATGAGCAGTTCTTC	CASSLPGQGANEQFF
TRBV11-2	NA	13	TRBJ2-2	NA	TGTGCCAGCAGCTCACAGGGCCCCGGGGAGCTGTTTTTT	CASSSQGPGELFF
TRBV6-5	few	16	TRBJ1-2	NA	TGTGCCAGCAGTTACTCACTACAGCCCCTAAACTATGGCTACACCTTC	CASSYSLQPLNYGYTF
TRBV19	once	15	TRBJ1-5	NA	TGTGCCAGTAATCCCAAATACCTGGGCAATCAGCCCCAGCATTTT	CASNPKYLGNQPQHF
TRBV13	few	17	TRBJ1-3	NA	TGTGCCAGCAGCTTATCCCTAGGTCGGCACTCTGGAAACACCATATATTTT	CASSLSLGRHSGNTIYF
TRBV29-1	NA	9	TRBJ1-1	NA	TGCAGCGTTGACGCTGAAGCTTTCTTT	CSVDAEAFF
TRBV5-6	once	15	TRBJ2-5	NA	TGTGCCAGCAGCTCCCGTAGGGGACCTTCGGAGACCCAGTACTTC	CASSSRRGPSETQYF
TRBV5-1	NA	15	TRBJ2-3	NA	TGCGCCAGCAGCTTGGACGAGCCACGCACAGATACGCAGTATTTT	CASSLDEPRTDTQYF
TRBV10-1	NA	15	TRBJ1-6	NA	TGCGCCAGCAGTGATGGGCAGGGGAATAATTCACCCCTCCACTTT	CASSDGQGNNSPLHF